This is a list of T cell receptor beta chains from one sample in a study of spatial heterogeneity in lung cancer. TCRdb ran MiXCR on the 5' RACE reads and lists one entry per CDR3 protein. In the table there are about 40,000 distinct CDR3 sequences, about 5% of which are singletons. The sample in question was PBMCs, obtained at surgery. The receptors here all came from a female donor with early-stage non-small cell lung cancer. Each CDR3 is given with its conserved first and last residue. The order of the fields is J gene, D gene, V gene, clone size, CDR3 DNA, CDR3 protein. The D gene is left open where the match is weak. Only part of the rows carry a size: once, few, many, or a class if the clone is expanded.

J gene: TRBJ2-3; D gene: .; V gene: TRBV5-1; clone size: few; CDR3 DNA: TGCGCCAGCAGCTTGGCCCCGGGCGCAGATACGCAGTATTTT; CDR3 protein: CASSLAPGADTQYF
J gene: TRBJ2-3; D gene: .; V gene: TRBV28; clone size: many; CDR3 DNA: TGTGCCAGCAGCCCTAATCCAGGGCTTAGCACAGATACGCAGTATTTT; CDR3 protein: CASSPNPGLSTDTQYF
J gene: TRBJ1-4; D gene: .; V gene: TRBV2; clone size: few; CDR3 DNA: TGTGCCAGCAAGCCCCAGTATGCAACTAATGAAAAACTGTTTTTT; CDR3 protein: CASKPQYATNEKLFF
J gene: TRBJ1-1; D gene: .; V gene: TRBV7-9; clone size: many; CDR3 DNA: TGTGCCAGCAGCCCCCCGGGGGGGACTGAAGCTTTCTTT; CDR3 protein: CASSPPGGTEAFF
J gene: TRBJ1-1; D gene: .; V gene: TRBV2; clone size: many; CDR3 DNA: TGTGCCAGCAGTGAGACCCTCGGCCATCTGGCTGAAGCTTTCTTT; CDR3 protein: CASSETLGHLAEAFF
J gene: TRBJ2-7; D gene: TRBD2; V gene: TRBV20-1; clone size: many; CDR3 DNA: TGCAGTGCTAGAGTTTTACGACTAGCGGGGGGTGACGAGCAGTACTTC; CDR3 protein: CSARVLRLAGGDEQYF
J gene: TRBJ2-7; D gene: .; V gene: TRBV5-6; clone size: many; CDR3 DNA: TGTGCCAGCAGCCCCGGTCTCGACATTGCGGCCCTCACCGAGCAGTACTTC; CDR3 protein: CASSPGLDIAALTEQYF
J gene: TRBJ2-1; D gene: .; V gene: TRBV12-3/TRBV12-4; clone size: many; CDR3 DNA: TGTGCCAGCAGTACGGGGTGGAGCTCCTACAATGAGCAGTTCTTC; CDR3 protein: CASSTGWSSYNEQFF
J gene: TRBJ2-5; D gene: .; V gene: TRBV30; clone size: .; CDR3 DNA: TGTGCCTGGAGTGCACAGGACCGATTTAGAAAGACCCAGTACTTC; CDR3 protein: CAWSAQDRFRKTQYF
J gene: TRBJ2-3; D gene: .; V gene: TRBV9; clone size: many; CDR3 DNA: TGTGCCAGCAGCGTAGAAAGCTTCACAGATACGCAGTATTTT; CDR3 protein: CASSVESFTDTQYF
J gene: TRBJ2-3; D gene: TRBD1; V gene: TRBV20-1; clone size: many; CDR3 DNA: TGCAGTGTTCTGGTGATGACAGGGGGCGGAGAGGATACGCAGTATTTT; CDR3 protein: CSVLVMTGGGEDTQYF
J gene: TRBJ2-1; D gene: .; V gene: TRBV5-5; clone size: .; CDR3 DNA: TGTGCCAGCAGCTTGGCCGGGCGTAGTCGGTTCTTC; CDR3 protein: CASSLAGRSRFF
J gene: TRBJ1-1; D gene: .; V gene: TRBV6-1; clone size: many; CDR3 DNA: TGTGCCAGCAGTGAAATAGAACGGAGAACTGAAGCTTTCTTT; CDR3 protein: CASSEIERRTEAFF
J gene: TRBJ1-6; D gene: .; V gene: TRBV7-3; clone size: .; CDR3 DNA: TGTGCCAGCAGCCGAGGACGGGAATCGGCCCTCCACTTT; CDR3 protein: CASSRGRESALHF
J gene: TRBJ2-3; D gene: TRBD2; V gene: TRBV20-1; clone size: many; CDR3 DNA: TGCAGTGCTCCCCGCGGGGGAGCAGATACGCAGTATTTT; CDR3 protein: CSAPRGGADTQYF
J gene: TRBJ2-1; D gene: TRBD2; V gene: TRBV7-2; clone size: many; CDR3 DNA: TGTGCCAGCAGCCGGACCCGGGGGGACAATGAGCAGTTCTTC; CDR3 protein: CASSRTRGDNEQFF
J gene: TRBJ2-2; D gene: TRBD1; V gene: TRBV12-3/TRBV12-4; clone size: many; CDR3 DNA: TGTGCCAGCAGGGACGACAGGGGGCTTACCGGGGAGCTGTTTTTT; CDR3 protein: CASRDDRGLTGELFF
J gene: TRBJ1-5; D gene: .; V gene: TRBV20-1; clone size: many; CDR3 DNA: TGCAGTGCCACGTCGCAGGGCAATCAGCCCCAGCATTTT; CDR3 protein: CSATSQGNQPQHF
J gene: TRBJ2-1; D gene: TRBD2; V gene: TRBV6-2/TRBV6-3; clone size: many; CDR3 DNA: TGTGCCAGCAATCCACTCACTAGCGGCGTCCGGAATGAGCAGTTCTTC; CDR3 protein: CASNPLTSGVRNEQFF
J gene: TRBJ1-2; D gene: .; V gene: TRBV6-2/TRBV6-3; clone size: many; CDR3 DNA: TGTGCCAGCAGTTACTCGATGTCCGATGGCTACACCTTC; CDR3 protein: CASSYSMSDGYTF
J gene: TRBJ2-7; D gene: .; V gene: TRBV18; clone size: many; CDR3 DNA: TGTGCCAGCTCACCCCGGGACACAACCTACGAGCAGTACTTC; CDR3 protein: CASSPRDTTYEQYF
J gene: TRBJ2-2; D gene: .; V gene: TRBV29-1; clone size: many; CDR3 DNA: TGCAGCGTCGATGGGAACACCGGGGAGCTGTTTTTT; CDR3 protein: CSVDGNTGELFF
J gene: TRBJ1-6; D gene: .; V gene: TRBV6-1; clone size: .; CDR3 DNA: TGTGCCACCTTAGATGCAGCGTCCTATAATTCACCCCTCCACTTT; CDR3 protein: CATLDAASYNSPLHF
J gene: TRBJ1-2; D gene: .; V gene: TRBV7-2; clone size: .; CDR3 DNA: TGTGCCAGCAGCTTGGACACCGCTAACTATGGCTACACCTTC; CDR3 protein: CASSLDTANYGYTF
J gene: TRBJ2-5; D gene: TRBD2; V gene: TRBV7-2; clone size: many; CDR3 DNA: TGTGCCAGCAGCTTAGATAGCGGGGGGGCCGGGAAGACCCAGTACTTC; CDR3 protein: CASSLDSGGAGKTQYF
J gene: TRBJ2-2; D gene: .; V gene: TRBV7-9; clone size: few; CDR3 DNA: TGTGCCAGCAGCTTCCGCACCGGGGAGCTGTTTTTT; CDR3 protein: CASSFRTGELFF
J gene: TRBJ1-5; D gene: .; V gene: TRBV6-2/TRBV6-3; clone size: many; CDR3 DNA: TGTGCCAGCAGTAGAGTTACTAGCAATCAGCCCCAGCATTTT; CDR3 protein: CASSRVTSNQPQHF
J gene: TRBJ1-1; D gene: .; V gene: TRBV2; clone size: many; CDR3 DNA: TGTGCCAGCAGTAACACGAACACTGAAGCTTTCTTT; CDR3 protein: CASSNTNTEAFF
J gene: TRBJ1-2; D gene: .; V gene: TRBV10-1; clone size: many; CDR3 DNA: TGCGCCAGCTGGATCCCCGGGACAAAAAGGGGCTACACCTTC; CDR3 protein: CASWIPGTKRGYTF
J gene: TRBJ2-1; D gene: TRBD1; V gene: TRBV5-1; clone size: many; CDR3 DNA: TGCGCCAGCAGCGCGGACAGGGGGCCATACAATGAGCAGTTCTTC; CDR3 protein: CASSADRGPYNEQFF
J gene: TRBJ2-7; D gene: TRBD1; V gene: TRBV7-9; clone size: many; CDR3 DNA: TGTGCCAGCAGCCCCGGGACAGGTCCGGTCGAGCAGTACTTC; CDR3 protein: CASSPGTGPVEQYF
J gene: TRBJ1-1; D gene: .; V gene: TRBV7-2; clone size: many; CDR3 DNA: TGTGCCAGCAGCTTCTCTGACAGGAACACTGAAGCTTTCTTT; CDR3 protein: CASSFSDRNTEAFF
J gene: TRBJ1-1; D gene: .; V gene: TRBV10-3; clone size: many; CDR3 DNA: TGTGCCATCAGTGGCGGAGAGGGTGAAGCTTTCTTT; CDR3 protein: CAISGGEGEAFF
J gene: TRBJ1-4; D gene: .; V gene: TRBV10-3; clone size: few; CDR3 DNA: TGTGCCATCAGGGAGACATTAACTAATGAAAAACTGTTTTTT; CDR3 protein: CAIRETLTNEKLFF
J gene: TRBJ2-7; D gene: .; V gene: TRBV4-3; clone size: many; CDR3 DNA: TGCGCCAGCAGCCTCTACCTGACGGTATACGAGCAGTACTTC; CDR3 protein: CASSLYLTVYEQYF
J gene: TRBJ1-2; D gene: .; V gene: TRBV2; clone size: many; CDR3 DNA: TGTGCCAGCAGCCTGCGGGCGGATAACTATGGCTACACCTTC; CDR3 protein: CASSLRADNYGYTF
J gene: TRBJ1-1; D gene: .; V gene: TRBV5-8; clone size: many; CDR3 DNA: TGTGCCAGCAGATACCGTACAGGGTTGGTTGAAGCTTTCTTT; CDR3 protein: CASRYRTGLVEAFF
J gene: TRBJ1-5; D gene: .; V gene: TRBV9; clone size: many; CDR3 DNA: TGTGCCAGCAGCTTATGGGGGGACTTTCAGCCCCAGCATTTT; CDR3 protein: CASSLWGDFQPQHF
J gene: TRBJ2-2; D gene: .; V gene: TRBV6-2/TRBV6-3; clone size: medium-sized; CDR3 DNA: TGTGCCAGCAGAGGCCTAGGGTCCGGGGAGCTGTTTTTT; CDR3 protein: CASRGLGSGELFF
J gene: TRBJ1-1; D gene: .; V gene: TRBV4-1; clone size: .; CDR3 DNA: TGCGCCAGCACCTACGGACACGGAGTGAACACTGAAGCTTTCTTT; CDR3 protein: CASTYGHGVNTEAFF
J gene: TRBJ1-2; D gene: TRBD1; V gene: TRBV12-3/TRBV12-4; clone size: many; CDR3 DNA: TGTGCCAGCAGTCTCGGACAGGGGATGGGCTACACCTTC; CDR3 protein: CASSLGQGMGYTF
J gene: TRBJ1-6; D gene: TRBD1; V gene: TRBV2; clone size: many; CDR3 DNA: TGTGCCGGACAGGGGTCGCAAAATTCACCCCTCCACTTT; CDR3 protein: CAGQGSQNSPLHF
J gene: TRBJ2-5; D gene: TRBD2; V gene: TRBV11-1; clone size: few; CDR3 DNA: TGTGCCAGCAGCTCGCGGGGGGCCGGACAAGAGACCCAGTACTTC; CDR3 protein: CASSSRGAGQETQYF
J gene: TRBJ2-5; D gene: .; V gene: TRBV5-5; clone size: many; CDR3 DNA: TGTGCCAGCATGATCCGGACATTCCAAGAGACCCAGTACTTC; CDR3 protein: CASMIRTFQETQYF
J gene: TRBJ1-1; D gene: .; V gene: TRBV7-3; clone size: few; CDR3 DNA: TGTGCCAGCAGCCGGGACGGACCCAACACTGAAGCTTTCTTT; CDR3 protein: CASSRDGPNTEAFF
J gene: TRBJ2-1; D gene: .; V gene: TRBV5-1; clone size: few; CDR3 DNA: TGCGCCAGCAGTGGGTCAGGGAGCTCCTACAATGAGCAGTTCTTC; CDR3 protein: CASSGSGSSYNEQFF
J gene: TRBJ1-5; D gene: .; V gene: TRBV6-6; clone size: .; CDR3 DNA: TGTGCCAGCAGTTACCGGATGTCCAGGACAAGGAGTCAGCCCCAGCATTTT; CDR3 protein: CASSYRMSRTRSQPQHF
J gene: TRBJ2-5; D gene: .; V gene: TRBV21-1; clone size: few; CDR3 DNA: TGTGCCAGCAGCACAAGGACTAGCGGGGAAGAAGAGACCCAGTACTTC; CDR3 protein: CASSTRTSGEEETQYF
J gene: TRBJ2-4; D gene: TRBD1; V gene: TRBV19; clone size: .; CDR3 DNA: TGTGCCAGTAGTGTCCCCGGGACAGGGCGGTACATTCAGTACTTC; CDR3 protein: CASSVPGTGRYIQYF
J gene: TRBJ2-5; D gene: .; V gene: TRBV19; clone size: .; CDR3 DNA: TGTGCCAGTAGTATAGTGGAGCAAGAGACCCAGTACTTC; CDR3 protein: CASSIVEQETQYF
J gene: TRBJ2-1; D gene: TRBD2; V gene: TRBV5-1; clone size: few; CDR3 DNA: TGCGCCAGCAGCTTGGAAGCGGGGGGCTCCTACAATGAGCAGTTCTTC; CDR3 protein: CASSLEAGGSYNEQFF
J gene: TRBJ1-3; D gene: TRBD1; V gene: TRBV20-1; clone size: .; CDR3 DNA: TGCAGTGCTTCGGGACAGGGTGACACCATATATTTT; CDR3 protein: CSASGQGDTIYF
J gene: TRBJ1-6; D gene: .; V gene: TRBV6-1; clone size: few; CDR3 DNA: TGTGCCAGCAGTGCGGCAGTTTATAATTCACCCCTCCACTTT; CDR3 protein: CASSAAVYNSPLHF
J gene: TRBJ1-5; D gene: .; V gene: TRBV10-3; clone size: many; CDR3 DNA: TGTGCCACCGCTGCGGGAAGCGGTCAGCCCCAGCATTTT; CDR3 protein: CATAAGSGQPQHF
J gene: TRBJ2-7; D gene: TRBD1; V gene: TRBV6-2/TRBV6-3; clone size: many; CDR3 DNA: TGTGCCAGCAGACGACATGGAACAGGGGGGAGGTACGAGCAGTACTTC; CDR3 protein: CASRRHGTGGRYEQYF
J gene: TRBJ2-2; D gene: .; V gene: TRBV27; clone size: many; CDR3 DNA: TGTGCCAGCGCCCCGGAGGGGGGCCACACCGGGGAGCTGTTTTTT; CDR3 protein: CASAPEGGHTGELFF
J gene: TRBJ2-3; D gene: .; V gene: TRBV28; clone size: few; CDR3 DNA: TGTGCCAGCAGCCTGAACCCCACCAAAACAGATACGCAGTATTTT; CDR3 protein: CASSLNPTKTDTQYF
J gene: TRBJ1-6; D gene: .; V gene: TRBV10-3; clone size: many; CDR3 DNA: TGTGCCATCACCAACCCTGGGGGGGGCGAAAAGTCACCCCTCCACTTT; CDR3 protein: CAITNPGGGEKSPLHF